This T cell receptor beta chain was observed in a study of identical twins. Regarding the study as a whole: Out-of-frame alpha sequences shared by twins were enriched for low generation probability.

This clonotype has at least ten counts. Its antigen is undetermined. Germline assignment: CDR1 SGHTA and CDR2 FQGNSA. The trim removed 1 base at V and 9 bases at J, leaving 9 bases unmatched. CDR3 length equals 16 residues. TCRdb reprocessed the 5' RACE reads via MiXCR and lists one record per CDR3 protein. Here the sample spans around 510,000 distinct CDR3 sequences, around 15% being singletons. Separately, the same data were catalogued under a study of yellow fever vaccine responses in identical twins.

The material sequenced was CD4+ T cells sorted from blood. The rearrangement joins TRBV7-2 to TRBJ2-1; 10 nucleotides agree with TRBD2. This receptor was taken from a young woman in good health. CDR3 residues: CASSLGWSGRAGEQFF. In DNA, the CDR3 is TGTGCCAGCAGCTTAGGGTGGAGCGGGAGGGCCGGTGAGCAGTTCTTC.